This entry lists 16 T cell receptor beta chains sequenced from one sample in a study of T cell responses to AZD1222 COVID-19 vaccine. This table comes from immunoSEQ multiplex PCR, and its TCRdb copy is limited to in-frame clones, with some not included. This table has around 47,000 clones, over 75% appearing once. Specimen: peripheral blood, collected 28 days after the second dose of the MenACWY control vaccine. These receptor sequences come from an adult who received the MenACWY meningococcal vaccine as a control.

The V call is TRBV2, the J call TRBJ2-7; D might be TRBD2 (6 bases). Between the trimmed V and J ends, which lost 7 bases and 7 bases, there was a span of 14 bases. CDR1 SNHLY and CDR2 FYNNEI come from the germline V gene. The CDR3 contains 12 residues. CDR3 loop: CASNVAEWEQYF. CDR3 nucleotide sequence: TGTGCCAGCAATGTAGCGGAGTGGGAGCAGTACTTC.

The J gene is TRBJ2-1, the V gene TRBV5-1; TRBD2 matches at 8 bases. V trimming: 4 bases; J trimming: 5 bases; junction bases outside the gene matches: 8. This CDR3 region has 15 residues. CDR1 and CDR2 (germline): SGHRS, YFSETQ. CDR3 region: CASSPGLAGHNEQFF. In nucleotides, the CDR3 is TGCGCCAGCAGCCCTGGGCTAGCGGGCCACAATGAGCAGTTCTTC.

The CDR3 nucleotides are TGTGCCAGCAGTTTTTGGGAGGGAGGCACAGATACGCAGTATTTT. It translates to CASSFWEGGTDTQYF. The chain has TRBV27 and TRBJ2-3; 7 positions agree with TRBD2. From germline, CDR1 is MNHEY and CDR2 SMNVEV (reference sequence). This CDR3 has 15 amino acids. Losses at the gene ends were 3 bases for V and 1 base for J; bases not matched to a gene: 4.

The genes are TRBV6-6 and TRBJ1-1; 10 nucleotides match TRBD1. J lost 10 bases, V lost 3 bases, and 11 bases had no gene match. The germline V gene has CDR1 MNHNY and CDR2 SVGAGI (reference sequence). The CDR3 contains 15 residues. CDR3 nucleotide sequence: TGTGCCAGCAGTTATCCGGGACAGGGGAAGTATGGAGCTTTCTTT. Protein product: CASSYPGQGKYGAFF.

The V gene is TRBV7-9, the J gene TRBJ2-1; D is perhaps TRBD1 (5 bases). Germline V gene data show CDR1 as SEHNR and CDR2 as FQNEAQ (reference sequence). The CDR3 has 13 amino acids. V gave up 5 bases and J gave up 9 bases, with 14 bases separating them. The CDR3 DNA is TGTGCCAGCAGCCCACAATTAAGGGGTGAGCAGTTCTTC. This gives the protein CASSPQLRGEQFF.

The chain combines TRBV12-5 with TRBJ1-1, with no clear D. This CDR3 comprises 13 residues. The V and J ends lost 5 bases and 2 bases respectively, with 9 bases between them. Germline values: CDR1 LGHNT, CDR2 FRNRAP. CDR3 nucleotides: TGTGCTAGTGGTCCCGCAGGTAACACTGAAGCTTTCTTT. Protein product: CASGPAGNTEAFF.

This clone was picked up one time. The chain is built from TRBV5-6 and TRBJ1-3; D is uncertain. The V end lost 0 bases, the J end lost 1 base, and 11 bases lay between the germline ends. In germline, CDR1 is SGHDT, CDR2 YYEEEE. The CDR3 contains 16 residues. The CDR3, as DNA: TGTGCCAGCAGCTTGGGGAGCATTATGTCTGGAAACACCATATATTTT. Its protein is CASSLGSIMSGNTIYF.

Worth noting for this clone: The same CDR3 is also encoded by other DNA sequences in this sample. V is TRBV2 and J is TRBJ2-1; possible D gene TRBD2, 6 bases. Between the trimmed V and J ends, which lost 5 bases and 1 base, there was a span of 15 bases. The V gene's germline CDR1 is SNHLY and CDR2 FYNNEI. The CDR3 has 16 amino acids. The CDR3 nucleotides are TGTGCCAGCAGTTCGCCGGGGAGGCGTTCCTACAATGAGCAGTTCTTC. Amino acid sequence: CASSSPGRRSYNEQFF.

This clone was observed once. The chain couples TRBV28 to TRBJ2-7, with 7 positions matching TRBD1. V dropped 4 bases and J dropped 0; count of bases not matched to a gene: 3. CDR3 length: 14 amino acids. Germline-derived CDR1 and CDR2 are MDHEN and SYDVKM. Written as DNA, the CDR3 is TGTGCCAGCAGTTCCGGGACAGCCTCCTACGAGCAGTACTTC. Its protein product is CASSSGTASYEQYF.

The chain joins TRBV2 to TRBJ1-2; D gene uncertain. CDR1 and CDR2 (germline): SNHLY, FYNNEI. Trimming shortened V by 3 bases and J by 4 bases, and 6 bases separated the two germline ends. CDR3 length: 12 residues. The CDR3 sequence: CASSDGTYGYTF. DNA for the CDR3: TGTGCCAGCAGTGATGGAACCTATGGCTACACCTTC.

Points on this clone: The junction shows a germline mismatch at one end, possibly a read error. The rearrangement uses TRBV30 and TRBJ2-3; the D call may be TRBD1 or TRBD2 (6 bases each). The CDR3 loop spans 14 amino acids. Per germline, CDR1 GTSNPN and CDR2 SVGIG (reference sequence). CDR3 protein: CAGRQGGSTDTQYF. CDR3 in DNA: TGCGCAGGCCGGCAAGGGGGGAGCACAGATACGCAGTATTTT.

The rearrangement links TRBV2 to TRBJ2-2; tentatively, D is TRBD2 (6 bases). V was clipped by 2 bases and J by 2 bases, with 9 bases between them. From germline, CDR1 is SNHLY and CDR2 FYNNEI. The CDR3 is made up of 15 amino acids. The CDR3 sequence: CASSEFGGNTGELFF. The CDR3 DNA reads TGTGCCAGCAGTGAATTCGGGGGTAACACCGGGGAGCTGTTTTTT. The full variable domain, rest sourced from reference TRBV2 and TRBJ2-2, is EPEVTQTPSHQVTQMGQEVILRCVPISNHLYFYWYRQILGQKVEFLVSFYNNEISEKSEIFDDQFSVERPDGSNFTLKIRSTKLEDSAMYFCASSEFGGNTGELFFGEGSRLTVL.

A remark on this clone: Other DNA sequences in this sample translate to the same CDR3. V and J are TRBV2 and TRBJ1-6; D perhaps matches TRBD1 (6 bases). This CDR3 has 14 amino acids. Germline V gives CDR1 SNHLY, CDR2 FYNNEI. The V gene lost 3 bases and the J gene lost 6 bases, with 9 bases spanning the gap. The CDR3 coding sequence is TGTGCCAGCAGTGACGGGGGCCCTAATTCACCCCTCCACTTT. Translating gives CASSDGGPNSPLHF.

CDR3 nucleotide sequence: TGTGCCAGCAGTTTATTTCCAGGGGGCGCGACAGATACGCAGTATTTT. This gives the protein CASSLFPGGATDTQYF. The chain links TRBV27 to TRBJ2-3; 8 positions match TRBD1. From germline, CDR1 is MNHEY and CDR2 SMNVEV (reference sequence). V dropped 1 base and J dropped 3; count of bases not matched to a gene: 6. The CDR3 is made up of 16 amino acids.

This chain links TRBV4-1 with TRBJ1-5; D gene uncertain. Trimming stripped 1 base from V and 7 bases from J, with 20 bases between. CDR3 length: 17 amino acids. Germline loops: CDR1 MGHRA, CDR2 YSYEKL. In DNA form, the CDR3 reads TGCGCCAGCAGCCAAGCTATATCTTTCGGCTCACGGCAGCCCCAGCATTTT. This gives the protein CASSQAISFGSRQPQHF.

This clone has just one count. CDR3 sequence reads: CAISTSGGHGGELFF. The CDR3 DNA reads as TGTGCCATCAGTACTAGCGGGGGGCATGGCGGGGAGCTGTTTTTT. The chain is built from TRBV10-3 and TRBJ2-2; 12 bases map to TRBD2. Germline V CDR1 and CDR2: ENHRY, SYGVKD. The CDR3 consists of 15 residues. Unmatched junction bases numbered 5, after V lost 5 bases and J lost 7 bases.